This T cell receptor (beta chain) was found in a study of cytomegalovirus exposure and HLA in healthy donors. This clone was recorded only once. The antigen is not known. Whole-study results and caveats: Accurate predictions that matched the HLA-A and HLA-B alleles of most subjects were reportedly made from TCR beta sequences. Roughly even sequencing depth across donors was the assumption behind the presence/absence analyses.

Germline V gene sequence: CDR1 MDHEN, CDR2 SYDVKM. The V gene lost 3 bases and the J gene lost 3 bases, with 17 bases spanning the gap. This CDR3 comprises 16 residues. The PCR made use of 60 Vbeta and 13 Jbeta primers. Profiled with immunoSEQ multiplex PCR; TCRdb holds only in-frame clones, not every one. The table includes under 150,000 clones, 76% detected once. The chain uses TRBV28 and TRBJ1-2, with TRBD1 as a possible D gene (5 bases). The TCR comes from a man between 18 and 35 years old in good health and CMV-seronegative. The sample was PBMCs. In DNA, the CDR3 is TGTGCCAGCAGTTTGGGAGGGCAGGGCAGGCACTATGGCTACACCTTC. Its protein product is CASSLGGQGRHYGYTF.